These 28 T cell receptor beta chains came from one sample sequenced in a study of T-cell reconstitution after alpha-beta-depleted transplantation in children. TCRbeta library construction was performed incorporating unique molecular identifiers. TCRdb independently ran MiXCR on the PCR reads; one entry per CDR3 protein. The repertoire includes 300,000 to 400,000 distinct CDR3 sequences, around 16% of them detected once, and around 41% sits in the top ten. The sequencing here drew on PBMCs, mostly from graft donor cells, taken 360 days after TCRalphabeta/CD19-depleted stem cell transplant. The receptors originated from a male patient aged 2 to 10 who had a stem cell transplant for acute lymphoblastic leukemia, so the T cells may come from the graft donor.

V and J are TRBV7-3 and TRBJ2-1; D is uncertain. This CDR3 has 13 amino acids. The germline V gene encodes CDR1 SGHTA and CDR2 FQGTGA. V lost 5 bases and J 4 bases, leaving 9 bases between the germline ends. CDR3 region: CASSTASYNEQFF. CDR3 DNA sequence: TGTGCCAGCAGCACTGCTAGTTACAATGAGCAGTTCTTC.

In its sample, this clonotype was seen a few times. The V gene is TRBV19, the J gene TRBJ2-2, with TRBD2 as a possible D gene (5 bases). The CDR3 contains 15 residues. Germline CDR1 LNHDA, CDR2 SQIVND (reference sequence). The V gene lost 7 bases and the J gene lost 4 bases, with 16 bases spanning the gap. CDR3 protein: CASKIGLPLTGELFF. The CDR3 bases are TGTGCCAGTAAGATCGGACTCCCCCTCACCGGGGAGCTGTTTTTT.

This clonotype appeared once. CDR3 loop: CASSIRPGASGRASPYNEQFF. In DNA, the CDR3 is TGTGCCAGTAGTATAAGGCCCGGGGCTAGCGGGAGGGCCTCACCCTACAATGAGCAGTTCTTC. The chain couples TRBV19 to TRBJ2-1, with 12 bases that match TRBD2. The V gene end was trimmed by 2 bases and the J gene end by 2 bases; junction bases not matched to a gene: 16. This CDR3 comprises 21 residues. The germline V gene encodes CDR1 LNHDA and CDR2 SQIVND (reference sequence). Drawing the rest from reference TRBV19 and TRBJ2-1, the complete variable domain is DGGITQSPKYLFRKEGQNVTLSCEQNLNHDAMYWYRQDPGQGLRLIYYSQIVNDFQKGDIAEGYSVSREKKESFPLTVTSAQKNPTAFYLCASSIRPGASGRASPYNEQFFGPGTRLTVL.

Written as DNA, the CDR3 is TGTGCCACCAGTGCCCCCCGGACAGGGGGGCAAGAGACCCAGTACTTC. Encoded protein: CATSAPRTGGQETQYF. The chain has TRBV24-1 and TRBJ2-5; 10 bases fit TRBD1. Trimming removed 5 bases from V and 2 bases from J; junction bases left unmatched: 7. CDR1 and CDR2 (germline): KGHDR, SFDVKD. The CDR3 loop spans 16 amino acids.

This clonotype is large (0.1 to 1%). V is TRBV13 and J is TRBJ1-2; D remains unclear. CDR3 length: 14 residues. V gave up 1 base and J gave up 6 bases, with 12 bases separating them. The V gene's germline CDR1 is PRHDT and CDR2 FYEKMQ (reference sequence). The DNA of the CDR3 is TGTGCCAGCAGCTTAGTACAGCCCTGGGATGGCTACACCTTC. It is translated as CASSLVQPWDGYTF.

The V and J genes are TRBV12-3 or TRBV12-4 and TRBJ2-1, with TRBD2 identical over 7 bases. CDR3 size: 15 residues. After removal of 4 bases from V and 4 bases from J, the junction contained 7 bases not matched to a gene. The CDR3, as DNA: TGTGCCAGCAGTTCGCGGGAGAATGTTTACAATGAGCAGTTCTTC. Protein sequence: CASSSRENVYNEQFF.

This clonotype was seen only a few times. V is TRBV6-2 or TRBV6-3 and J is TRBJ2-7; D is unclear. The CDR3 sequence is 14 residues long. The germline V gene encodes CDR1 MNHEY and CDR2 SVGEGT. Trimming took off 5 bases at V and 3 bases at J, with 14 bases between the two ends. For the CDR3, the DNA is TGTGCCAGCAGTGTAACTCGGAAGGTCTACGAGCAGTACTTC. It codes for CASSVTRKVYEQYF.

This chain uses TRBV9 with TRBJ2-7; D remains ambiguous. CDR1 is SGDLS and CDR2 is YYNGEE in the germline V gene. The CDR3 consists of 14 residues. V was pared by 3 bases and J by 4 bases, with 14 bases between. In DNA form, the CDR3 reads TGTGCCAGCAGCGCCTATGGTGCTAGGTACGAGCAGTACTTC. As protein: CASSAYGARYEQYF. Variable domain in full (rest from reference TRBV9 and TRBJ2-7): DSGVTQTPKHLITATGQRVTLRCSPRSGDLSVYWYQQSLDQGLQFLIQYYNGEERAKGNILERFSAQQFPDLHSELNLSSLELGDSALYFCASSAYGARYEQYFGPGTRLTVT.

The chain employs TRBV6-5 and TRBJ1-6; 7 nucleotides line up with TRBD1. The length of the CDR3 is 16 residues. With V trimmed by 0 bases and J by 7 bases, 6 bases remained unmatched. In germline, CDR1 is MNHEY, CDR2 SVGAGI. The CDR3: CASSYSLAGGNSPLHF. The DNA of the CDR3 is TGTGCCAGCAGTTACTCCCTGGCAGGGGGAAATTCACCCCTCCACTTT.

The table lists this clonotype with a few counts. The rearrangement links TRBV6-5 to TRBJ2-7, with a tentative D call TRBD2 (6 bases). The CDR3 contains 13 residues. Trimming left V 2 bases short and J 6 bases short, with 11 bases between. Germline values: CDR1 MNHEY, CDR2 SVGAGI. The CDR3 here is CASSYGGVGEQYF. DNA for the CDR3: TGTGCCAGCAGTTACGGCGGGGTTGGCGAGCAGTACTTC.

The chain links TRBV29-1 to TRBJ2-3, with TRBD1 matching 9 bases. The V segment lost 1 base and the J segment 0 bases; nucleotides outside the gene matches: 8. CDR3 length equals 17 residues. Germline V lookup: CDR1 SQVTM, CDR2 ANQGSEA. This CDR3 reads CSVEGFPGQGSTDTQYF. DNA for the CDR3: TGCAGCGTTGAAGGTTTTCCGGGACAGGGTAGCACAGATACGCAGTATTTT.

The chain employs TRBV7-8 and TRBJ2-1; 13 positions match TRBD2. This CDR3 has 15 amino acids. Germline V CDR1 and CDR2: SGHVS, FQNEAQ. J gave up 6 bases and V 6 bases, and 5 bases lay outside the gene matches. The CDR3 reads CASSGGTSGINEQFF. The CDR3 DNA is TGTGCCAGCAGTGGGGGGACTAGCGGGATCAATGAGCAGTTCTTC.

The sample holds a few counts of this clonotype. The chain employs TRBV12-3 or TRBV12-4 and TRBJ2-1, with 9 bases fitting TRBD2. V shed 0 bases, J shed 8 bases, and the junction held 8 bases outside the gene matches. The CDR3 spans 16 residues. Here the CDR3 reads CASSLAAGGPGDEQFF. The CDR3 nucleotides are TGTGCCAGCAGTTTAGCGGCGGGAGGGCCAGGGGATGAGCAGTTCTTC.

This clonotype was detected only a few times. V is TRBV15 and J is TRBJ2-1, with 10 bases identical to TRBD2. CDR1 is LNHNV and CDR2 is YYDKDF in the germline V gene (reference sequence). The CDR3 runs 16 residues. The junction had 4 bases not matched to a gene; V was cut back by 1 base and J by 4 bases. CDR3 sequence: CATSRALTSGYNEQFF. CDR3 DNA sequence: TGTGCCACCAGCAGAGCTTTGACTAGCGGGTACAATGAGCAGTTCTTC.

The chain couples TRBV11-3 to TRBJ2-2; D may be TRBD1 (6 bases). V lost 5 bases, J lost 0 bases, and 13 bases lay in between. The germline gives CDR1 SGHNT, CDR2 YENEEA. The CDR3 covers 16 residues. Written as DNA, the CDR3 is TGTGCCAGCAGCACCGACAGGCCCACGAACACCGGGGAGCTGTTTTTT. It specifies CASSTDRPTNTGELFF. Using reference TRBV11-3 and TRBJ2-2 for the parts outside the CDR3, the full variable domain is EAGVVQSPRYKIIEKKQPVAFWCNPISGHNTLYWYLQNLGQGPELLIRYENEEAVDDSQLPKDRFSAERLKGVDSTLKIQPAELGDSAVYLCASSTDRPTNTGELFFGEGSRLTVL.

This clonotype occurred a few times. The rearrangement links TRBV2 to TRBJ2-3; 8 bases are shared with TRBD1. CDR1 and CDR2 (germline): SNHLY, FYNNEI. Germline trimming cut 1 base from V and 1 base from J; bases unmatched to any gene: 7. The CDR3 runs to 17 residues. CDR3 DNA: TGTGCCAGCAGTGAAGAGCAGGGGGCCCTCCGCACAGATACGCAGTATTTT. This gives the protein CASSEEQGALRTDTQYF.

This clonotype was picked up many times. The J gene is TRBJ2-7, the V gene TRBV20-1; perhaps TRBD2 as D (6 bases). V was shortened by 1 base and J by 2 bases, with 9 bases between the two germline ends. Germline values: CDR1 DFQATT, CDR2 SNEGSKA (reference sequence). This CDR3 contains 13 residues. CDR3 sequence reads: CSARVWEAYEQYF. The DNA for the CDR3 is TGCAGTGCTAGAGTGTGGGAGGCCTACGAGCAGTACTTC.

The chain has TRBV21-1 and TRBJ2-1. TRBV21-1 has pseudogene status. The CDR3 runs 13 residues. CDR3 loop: CASSNLDRPRKLF. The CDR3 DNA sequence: TGTGCCAGCAGCAACCTAGACCGACCCCGTAAGCTCTTC.

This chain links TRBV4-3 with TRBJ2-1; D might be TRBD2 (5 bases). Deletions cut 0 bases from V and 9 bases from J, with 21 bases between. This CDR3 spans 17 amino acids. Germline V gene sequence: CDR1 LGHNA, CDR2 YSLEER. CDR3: CASSQDRKLALSGEQFF. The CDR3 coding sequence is TGCGCCAGCAGCCAAGATAGAAAGCTAGCCCTAAGCGGTGAGCAGTTCTTC.

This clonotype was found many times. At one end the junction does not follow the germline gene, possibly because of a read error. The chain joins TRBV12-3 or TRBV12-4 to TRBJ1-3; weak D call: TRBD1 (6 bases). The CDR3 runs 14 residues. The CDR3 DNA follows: TGTGCCAGCAGCTTAGGGGGCTCTGGAAACACCATATATTTT. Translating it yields CASSLGGSGNTIYF.

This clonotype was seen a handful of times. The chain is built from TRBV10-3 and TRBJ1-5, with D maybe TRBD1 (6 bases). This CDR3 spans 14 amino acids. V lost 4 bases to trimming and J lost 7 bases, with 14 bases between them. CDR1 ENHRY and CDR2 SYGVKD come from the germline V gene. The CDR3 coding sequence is TGTGCCATCAGTGTTGGGGGGCGGGGGCAGCCCCAGCATTTT. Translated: CAISVGGRGQPQHF.

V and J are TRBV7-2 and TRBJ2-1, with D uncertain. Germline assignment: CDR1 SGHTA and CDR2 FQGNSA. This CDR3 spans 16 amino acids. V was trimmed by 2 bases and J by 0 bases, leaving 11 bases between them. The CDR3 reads CASSLYGRSSYNEQFF. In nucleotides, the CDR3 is TGTGCCAGCAGCTTATACGGGCGAAGCTCCTACAATGAGCAGTTCTTC.

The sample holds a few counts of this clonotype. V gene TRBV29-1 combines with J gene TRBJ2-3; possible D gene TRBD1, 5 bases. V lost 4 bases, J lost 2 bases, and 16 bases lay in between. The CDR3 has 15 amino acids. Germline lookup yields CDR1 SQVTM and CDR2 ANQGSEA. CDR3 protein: CSVVVDSRTTDTQYF. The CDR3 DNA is TGCAGCGTTGTCGTTGACAGCAGAACCACAGATACGCAGTATTTT.

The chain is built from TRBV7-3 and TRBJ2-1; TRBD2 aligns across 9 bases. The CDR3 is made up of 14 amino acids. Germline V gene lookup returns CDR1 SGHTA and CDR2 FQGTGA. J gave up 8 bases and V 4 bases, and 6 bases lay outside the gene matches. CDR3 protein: CASSSGAGGDEQFF. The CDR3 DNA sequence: TGTGCCAGCAGCTCGGGAGCGGGAGGTGATGAGCAGTTCTTC.

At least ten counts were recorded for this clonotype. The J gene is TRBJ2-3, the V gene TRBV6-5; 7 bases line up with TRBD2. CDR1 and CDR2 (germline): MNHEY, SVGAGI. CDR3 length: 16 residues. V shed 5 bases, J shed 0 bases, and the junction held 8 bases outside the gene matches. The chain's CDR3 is CASSQTAGVSTDTQYF. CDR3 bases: TGTGCCAGCAGTCAGACGGCGGGGGTCAGCACAGATACGCAGTATTTT.

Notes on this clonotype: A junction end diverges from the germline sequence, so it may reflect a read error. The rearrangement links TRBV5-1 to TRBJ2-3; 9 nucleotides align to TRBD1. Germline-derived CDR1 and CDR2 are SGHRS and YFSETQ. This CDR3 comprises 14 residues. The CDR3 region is CATSQGAYTYTQYF. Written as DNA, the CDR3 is TGCGCCACTTCACAGGGGGCTTACACATATACGCAGTATTTT.

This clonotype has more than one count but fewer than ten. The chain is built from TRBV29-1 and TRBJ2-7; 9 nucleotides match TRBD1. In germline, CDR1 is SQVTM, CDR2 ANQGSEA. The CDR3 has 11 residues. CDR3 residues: CWTGVGYEQYF. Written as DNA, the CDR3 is TGCTGGACAGGGGTAGGCTACGAGCAGTACTTC.

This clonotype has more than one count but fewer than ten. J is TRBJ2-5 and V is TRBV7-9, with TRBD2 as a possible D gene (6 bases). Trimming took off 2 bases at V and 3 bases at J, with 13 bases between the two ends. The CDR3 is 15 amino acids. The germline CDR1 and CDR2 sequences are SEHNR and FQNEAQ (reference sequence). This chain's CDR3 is CASSLLEGPEETQYF. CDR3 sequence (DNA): TGTGCCAGCAGCTTATTGGAGGGACCCGAAGAGACCCAGTACTTC.